This is a list of T cell receptor beta chains from one sample in a study of cytomegalovirus exposure and HLA in healthy donors. Clones were read by immunoSEQ multiplex PCR, and TCRdb kept only the in-frame ones, dropping some. This sample has roughly 150,000 clones, with over 75% found just once. The specimen sequenced was PBMCs. These receptors came from a woman in her thirties in good health and CMV-seronegative. The CDR3 runs from the conserved cysteine through the conserved F or W. The D gene is left open where the match is weak. Clone size is stated in some rows and not others, as once, few, many or a class when expanded.

>TRBD1|TRBJ2-2|NA|TRBV4-1
CASSQAPAGTGASGELFF
TGCGCCAGCAGCCAAGCCCCGGCGGGGACAGGGGCGAGCGGGGAGCTGTTTTTT
>NA|TRBJ1-2|NA|TRBV25-1
CASSHFYGYTF
TGTGCCAGCAGTCACTTCTATGGCTACACCTTC
>TRBD1|TRBJ1-2|NA|TRBV19
CASSIGGGTGVGYTF
TGTGCCAGTAGTATAGGCGGCGGGACAGGGGTCGGCTACACCTTC
>NA|TRBJ1-1|NA|TRBV4-1
CASSQEPGSGTEAFF
TGCGCCAGCAGCCAAGAGCCGGGGTCCGGCACTGAAGCTTTCTTT
>NA|TRBJ1-1|NA|TRBV6-5
CASSYSSAPLAEAFF
TGTGCCAGCAGTTACTCGAGTGCTCCTCTAGCTGAAGCTTTCTTT
>TRBD1|TRBJ2-1|once|TRBV6-1
CASSEEAGQGDNEQFF
TGTGCCAGCAGTGAAGAAGCGGGACAGGGCGACAATGAGCAGTTCTTC
>NA|TRBJ1-1|NA|TRBV6-5
CASSIISGTEAFF
TGTGCCAGCAGTATCATATCAGGCACTGAAGCTTTCTTT
>TRBD2|TRBJ2-1|few|TRBV4-1
CASSQAPGRNNEQFF
TGCGCCAGCAGCCAAGCCCCCGGGAGGAACAATGAGCAGTTCTTC
>NA|TRBJ2-7|once|TRBV5-4
CASSQDTRPLYEQYF
TGTGCCAGCAGCCAGGACACGCGCCCCCTCTACGAGCAGTACTTC
>TRBD1|TRBJ1-2|NA|TRBV4-1
CASSPPGQLDGYTF
TGCGCCAGCAGCCCACCGGGACAGCTTGATGGCTACACCTTC
>NA|TRBJ1-2|NA|TRBV5-1
CASSQTGSNYGYTF
TGCGCCAGCAGCCAGACAGGAAGTAACTATGGCTACACCTTC
>NA|TRBJ1-3|NA|TRBV30
CAWGRGFGNTIYF
TGTGCCTGGGGTCGGGGGTTTGGAAACACCATATATTTT
>NA|TRBJ1-3|NA|TRBV29-1
CSVENGRPSGNTIYF
TGCAGCGTTGAGAATGGGCGCCCCTCCGGAAACACCATATATTTT
>TRBD1|TRBJ2-5|once|TRBV11-1
CASSKFGRADRARETQYF
TGTGCCAGCAGCAAGTTTGGCCGGGCGGACAGGGCGAGGGAGACCCAGTACTTC
>NA|TRBJ2-1|NA|TRBV7-8
CASSLVEGGGQFF
TGTGCCAGCAGCTTAGTTGAAGGTGGCGGGCAGTTCTTC
>NA|TRBJ1-3|NA|TRBV7-6
CASSLGGGEFNTIYF
TGTGCCAGCAGCTTAGGGGGAGGGGAATTCAACACCATATATTTT
>NA|TRBJ1-2|NA|TRBV7-2
CASSPWGGNGYTF
TGTGCCAGCAGCCCCTGGGGAGGGAATGGCTACACCTTC
>TRBD1|TRBJ2-7|NA|TRBV5-4
CASSLEGQGADEQYF
TGTGCCAGCAGCTTGGAGGGACAGGGGGCCGACGAGCAGTACTTC
>NA|TRBJ1-1|NA|TRBV15
CATSRDLADTEAFF
TGTGCCACCAGCAGAGATCTAGCGGACACTGAAGCTTTCTTT
>TRBD1|TRBJ2-5|NA|TRBV9
CASSAGQGLETQYF
TGTGCCAGCAGCGCCGGACAGGGGTTGGAGACCCAGTACTTC
>TRBD1|TRBJ1-5|few|TRBV7-2
CASSSTGEVNQPQHF
TGTGCCAGCAGCTCGACAGGGGAGGTCAATCAGCCCCAGCATTTT
>TRBD2|TRBJ2-3|once|TRBV30
CAWSGAGLTDTQYF
TGTGCCTGGAGTGGAGCGGGGCTCACAGATACGCAGTATTTT
>TRBD2|TRBJ2-3|NA|TRBV27
CASSSSGGATDTQYF
TGTGCCAGCAGTAGCAGCGGGGGGGCAACAGATACGCAGTATTTT
>TRBD1|TRBJ1-3|NA|TRBV6-1
CASKTGGSGNTIYF
TGTGCCAGCAAAACAGGGGGCTCTGGAAACACCATATATTTT
>NA|TRBJ2-3|NA|TRBV5-4
CASSLDSHTDTQYF
TGTGCCAGCAGCTTGGACAGCCACACAGATACGCAGTATTTT
>TRBD1|TRBJ1-1|NA|TRBV5-1
CASSGAGTGEAFF
TGCGCCAGCAGCGGGGCCGGGACAGGTGAAGCTTTCTTT
>NA|TRBJ2-2|few|TRBV7-9
CASSSGNTGELFF
TGTGCCAGCAGCTCCGGGAACACCGGGGAGCTGTTTTTT
>NA|TRBJ2-5|NA|TRBV2
CASSPQQGTETQYF
TGTGCCAGCAGTCCCCAACAGGGCACGGAGACCCAGTACTTC
>NA|TRBJ2-3|NA|TRBV29-1
CSVQGQLSTDTQYF
TGCAGCGTTCAGGGCCAATTGAGCACAGATACGCAGTATTTT
>TRBD1|TRBJ2-1|NA|TRBV30
CAWSPRGQMQFF
TGTGCCTGGAGTCCCAGGGGGCAGATGCAGTTCTTC
>NA|TRBJ1-2|NA|TRBV15
CATSRTPTREHTF
TGTGCCACCAGCAGAACACCAACCAGGGAACACACCTTC
>TRBD1|TRBJ1-2|few|TRBV7-2
CASSPPRDRGGYTF
TGTGCCAGCAGCCCCCCTCGGGACAGGGGAGGCTACACCTTC
>TRBD2|TRBJ2-7|NA|TRBV4-1
CASSQRSSGTYEQYF
TGCGCCAGCAGCCAAAGGTCTAGCGGTACCTACGAGCAGTACTTC
>NA|TRBJ1-1|many|TRBV11-3
CASSPFPGTEAFF
TGTGCCAGCAGCCCCTTCCCGGGCACTGAAGCTTTCTTT
>TRBD2|TRBJ2-1|NA|TRBV6-5
CASSRSGGAKDEQFF
TGTGCCAGCAGCCGAAGCGGGGGGGCCAAGGATGAGCAGTTCTTC
>NA|TRBJ1-3|few|TRBV2
CASSDQRSGNTIYF
TGTGCCAGCAGTGACCAGCGCTCTGGAAACACCATATATTTT
>TRBD2|TRBJ2-7|NA|TRBV5-6
CASSTPSGGADSYEQYF
TGTGCCAGCAGTACCCCTAGCGGGGGGGCCGACTCCTACGAGCAGTACTTC
>TRBD1|TRBJ2-7|NA|TRBV5-4
CASSLGQGRDEQYF
TGTGCCAGCAGCCTCGGACAGGGCCGGGACGAGCAGTACTTC
>TRBD2|TRBJ2-2|NA|TRBV7-9
CASSSRLAGTGELFF
TGTGCCAGCAGCTCCCGACTAGCCGGCACCGGGGAGCTGTTTTTT
>TRBD1|TRBJ1-1|NA|TRBV10-2
CASSESPQGGTEAFF
TGCGCCAGCAGTGAGTCCCCCCAGGGGGGCACTGAAGCTTTCTTT
>TRBD1|TRBJ1-6|NA|TRBV2
CASSDRESSYNSPLHF
TGTGCCAGCAGCGACAGGGAGAGCTCCTATAATTCACCCCTCCACTTT
>NA|TRBJ1-5|NA|TRBV5-1
CASSAKPRDRDNQPQHF
TGCGCCAGCAGCGCGAAGCCTAGAGACAGAGACAATCAGCCCCAGCATTTT
>TRBD2|TRBJ2-3|few|TRBV6-1
CASSQRGGSADTQYF
TGTGCCAGCAGTCAGCGGGGGGGCAGTGCAGATACGCAGTATTTT
>NA|TRBJ1-2|once|TRBV5-6
CASSLMGAGGYTF
TGTGCCAGCAGCTTAATGGGAGCGGGGGGCTACACCTTC
>TRBD1|TRBJ1-1|NA|TRBV6-5
CASTGQGGTEAFF
TGTGCCAGCACCGGACAGGGGGGCACTGAAGCTTTCTTT
>TRBD2|TRBJ2-5|NA|TRBV13
CASSLGLAGKETQYF
TGTGCCAGCAGCTTGGGACTAGCGGGGAAAGAGACCCAGTACTTC
>NA|TRBJ1-5|NA|TRBV27
CASSLFGISNQPQHF
TGTGCCAGCAGTTTATTCGGGATTAGCAATCAGCCCCAGCATTTT
>NA|TRBJ1-5|NA|TRBV6-5
CASSSHGLGGGQPQHF
TGTGCCAGCAGTTCCCACGGCCTTGGGGGAGGTCAGCCCCAGCATTTT
>TRBD1|TRBJ1-2|NA|TRBV6-5
CASSRGQGGSYGYTF
TGTGCCAGCAGTCGCGGACAGGGGGGATCCTATGGCTACACCTTC
>TRBD1|TRBJ1-5|NA|TRBV15
CATSTRDRGSGQPQHF
TGTGCCACCAGCACCCGGGACAGGGGGTCGGGTCAGCCCCAGCATTTT
>NA|TRBJ1-1|NA|TRBV7-6
CASSEQGWGTEAFF
TGTGCCAGCAGCGAACAGGGTTGGGGCACTGAAGCTTTCTTT
>NA|TRBJ1-5|NA|TRBV5-1
CASSQGLDQPQHF
TGCGCCAGCAGCCAGGGGTTGGATCAGCCCCAGCATTTT
>TRBD1|TRBJ1-1|once|TRBV7-2
CASSLLLSGGNTEAFF
TGTGCCAGCAGCTTATTATTGTCAGGGGGGAACACTGAAGCTTTCTTT
>NA|TRBJ1-1|NA|TRBV6-6
CASSYGAGQGTEAFF
TGTGCCAGCAGTTACGGGGCAGGGCAAGGCACTGAAGCTTTCTTT
>NA|TRBJ1-1|few|TRBV11-3
CASSLTFSGSNTEAFF
TGTGCCAGCAGCTTAACGTTTTCAGGGTCGAACACTGAAGCTTTCTTT
>NA|TRBJ2-2|NA|TRBV9
CASSVEPPSQGKLAGELFF
TGTGCCAGCAGCGTAGAACCCCCTTCCCAGGGTAAACTCGCCGGGGAGCTGTTTTTT
>TRBD1|TRBJ2-7|NA|TRBV5-1
CASTSRTGGYEQYF
TGCGCCAGCACATCACGGACAGGGGGGTACGAGCAGTACTTC